The clone carrying this T cell receptor beta chain was seen many times. The target antigen is unknown. The germline CDR1 and CDR2 sequences are SGHDN and FVKESK. The CDR3 is made up of 13 amino acids. Trimming removed 4 bases from V and 5 bases from J; junction bases left unmatched: 3. This entry is derived from a study of CD8 T cells in ankylosing spondylitis. Findings and caveats of the study: Seven to nine highly homologous variants formed a TCR beta motif that appeared characteristic of ankylosing spondylitis blood. A number of the motif variants had already been described in reactive arthritis synovial fluid and blood. Those disease-linked clones were CD8+; they were also relatively rare in peripheral blood.

With molecular barcodes, quantitative 5'-RACE was used to make the TCR beta libraries. TCRdb processed the 5' RACE reads anew with MiXCR; each CDR3 protein has one entry. The sample includes about 500,000 distinct CDR3 sequences, approximately 11% seen only once; the top ten take about 6.5%. The J gene is TRBJ1-2, the V gene TRBV14; 8 nucleotides agree with TRBD1. The sequence derives from a male donor with ankylosing spondylitis. The sequenced material came from blood, either unsorted or a sorted T cell fraction (not recorded which). CDR3 region: CASSRTGFYGYTF. DNA of the CDR3: TGTGCCAGCAGCCGGACAGGGTTTTATGGCTACACCTTC. The full variable domain, rest sourced from reference TRBV14 and TRBJ1-2, is EAGVTQFPSHSVIEKGQTVTLRCDPISGHDNLYWYRRVMGKEIKFLLHFVKESKQDESGMPNNRFLAERTGGTYSTLKVQPAELEDSGVYFCASSRTGFYGYTFGSGTRLTVV.